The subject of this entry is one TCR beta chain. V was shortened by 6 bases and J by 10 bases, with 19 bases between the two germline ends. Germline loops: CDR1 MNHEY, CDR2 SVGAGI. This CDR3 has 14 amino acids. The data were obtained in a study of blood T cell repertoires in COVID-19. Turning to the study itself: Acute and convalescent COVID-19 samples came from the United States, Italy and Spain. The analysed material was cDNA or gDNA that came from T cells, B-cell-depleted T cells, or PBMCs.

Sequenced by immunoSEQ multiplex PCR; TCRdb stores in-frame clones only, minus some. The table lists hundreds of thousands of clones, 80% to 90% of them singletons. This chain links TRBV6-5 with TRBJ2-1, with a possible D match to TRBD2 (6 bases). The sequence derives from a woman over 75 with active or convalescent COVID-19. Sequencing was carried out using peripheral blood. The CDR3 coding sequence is TGTGCCAGCAGACCCGGGACTTCCCCTCGGGAGCAGTTCTTC. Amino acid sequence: CASRPGTSPREQFF.